This T cell receptor (beta chain) was recorded in a study of early T cells in non-severe SARS-CoV-2 infection (dated by TCRdb to 2020 to 2023). Context from the whole study: Because TCR sequencing was done on bulk RNA from unsorted whole blood, the alpha and beta chains could not be paired. Broader findings and caveats from the paper: VDJdb matching was skewed toward anti-spike CD8 responses, so virus-specific expansions were likely underestimated and private and CD4 specificities were missed.

In its sample, this clonotype was seen many times. Its specific antigen is unknown. No base quality information exists; no much larger clone differs at one position. Library construction relied on 5' RACE. TCRdb names NextSeq 500 as the instrument used. In the TCR library protocol, unique molecular identifiers were attached to individual cDNA molecules to correct for PCR bias and sequencing error. Both TCR alpha and beta chains were sequenced, and tight co-correlation was observed between alpha and beta sequence abundances in each sample. Per the authors' processing: Decombinator V4 was used to perform V gene, J gene and CDR3 annotation of TCR sequences. Expanded TCRs were defined as changing significantly between any two time points under a Poisson model with p below 0.0001. TCR abundances were normalised to the total number of TCRs sequenced per sample and expressed as counts per million. VDJdb, accessed 1 November 2021, was searched for CMV, EBV and SARS-CoV-2 annotated TCRs, excluding TCRs annotated for multiple antigens. TCRdb handled the public reads itself, with Q25 trimming in fastp and clone calling in MiXCR, and kept productive beta chains. Each entry is one CDR3 protein sequence, shown with its most common DNA and genes. These V and J calls are TCRdb output, not the study's own analysis. This sample has over 20,000 distinct CDR3 sequences in its table, and about 4.5% of those were observed once. The ten largest clonotypes hold roughly 5.7% of the sample.

The study was a case-control design nested within a healthcare worker cohort in London, UK, with weekly nasopharyngeal swab PCR tests and blood sampling. Healthcare workers were enrolled in the week of the UK lockdown, from 23 to 31 March 2020, and were followed every week for up to 16 weeks. The sample taken for sequencing was whole blood. This receptor was identified in an adult who was a healthcare worker with PCR-confirmed SARS-CoV-2 infection or an uninfected control (not recorded which).

The CDR3 in this case is CSASPLAGGWEQYF. The nucleotide sequence is TGCAGTGCTAGCCCCCTAGCGGGGGGTTGGGAGCAGTACTTC. The chain is made from TRBV20-1 and TRBJ2-7, with 11 central nucleotides matching TRBD2. From the cysteine up to the phenylalanine, the CDR3 has a length of 14 residues. Just CDR3 DNA is preserved here, 42 bases in frame from base 1. As encoded in the germline V gene (reference sequence), CDR1 is DFQATT while CDR2 is SNEGSKA. Trimmed from V: 3 bases; trimmed from J: 7 bases; junction bases lacking a gene match: 8.